Each of the 8 T cell receptor beta chains below was sequenced from the same sample in a study of blood T cell repertoires in COVID-19. Clones were sequenced by immunoSEQ multiplex PCR, and TCRdb holds only the in-frame ones, with some missing. In the table there are 200,000 to 250,000 clones, just over 85% of which are singletons. The specimen sequenced was peripheral blood. All receptors derive from a man aged 45-65 years with acute or convalescent COVID-19.

The rearrangement links TRBV7-3 to TRBJ2-1, with TRBD2 matching over 11 bases. Germline values: CDR1 SGHTA, CDR2 FQGTGA. V was pared by 5 bases and J by 8 bases, with 8 bases of the junction left unmatched. CDR3 length: 15 amino acids. This CDR3 reads CASSTSGGLIYEQFF. CDR3 nucleotides: TGTGCCAGCAGCACTAGCGGGGGCCTTATATATGAGCAGTTCTTC.

This chain connects TRBV25-1 to TRBJ1-5; the D gene is possibly TRBD1 (6 bases). The CDR3 is 14 residues long. Germline V gene lookup returns CDR1 MGHDK and CDR2 SYGVNS. V lost 3 bases and J 5 bases, leaving 11 bases between the germline ends. The CDR3 loop is CASSDLTGYQPQHF. CDR3 DNA sequence: TGTGCCAGCAGTGATCTTACAGGGTATCAGCCCCAGCATTTT.

The J gene is TRBJ1-2, the V gene TRBV27; 8 nucleotides align to TRBD1. V gave up 3 bases and J gave up 7 bases; unmatched junction bases: 22. There are 19 residues in the CDR3. Germline lookup yields CDR1 MNHEY and CDR2 SMNVEV (reference sequence). The CDR3 region has the DNA TGTGCCAGCAGTTTCCGCCACCCTCGAGCAGGGGGCGTCGACGGTGGCTACACCTTC. Its protein product is CASSFRHPRAGGVDGGYTF.

As regards this clone: The same CDR3 also results from other DNA sequences found in this sample. This sequence joins TRBV20-1 and TRBJ1-1; the D is unclear. The CDR3 runs 11 residues. Trimming removed 3 bases at V and 1 base at J, with 3 bases between. Germline assignment: CDR1 DFQATT and CDR2 SNEGSKA (reference sequence). CDR3 in amino acids: CSASRNTEAFF. The CDR3 DNA follows: TGCAGTGCTAGCCGGAACACTGAAGCTTTCTTT.

The chain recombines TRBV14 with TRBJ1-1, with a tentative D call TRBD1 (5 bases). Germline V CDR1 and CDR2: SGHDN, FVKESK. This CDR3 spans 13 amino acids. V was cut by 5 bases and J by 6 bases, with 13 bases left in between. The CDR3 region is CASSSGGVPEAFF. The CDR3 DNA reads as TGTGCCAGCAGCTCCGGGGGGGTACCTGAAGCTTTCTTT.

V usage is TRBV6-1 and J usage is TRBJ1-6, with a weak D call TRBD1 (6 bases). V was clipped by 3 bases and J by 2 bases, with 8 bases between them. The CDR3 extends over 15 amino acids. In germline, CDR1 is MNHNS, CDR2 SASEGT. This chain's CDR3 is CASSDGQTYNSPLHF. CDR3 coding DNA: TGTGCCAGCAGTGACGGACAGACCTATAATTCACCCCTCCACTTT.

In regard to this clone: This sample also contains other DNA sequences that code for the same CDR3. The rearrangement joins TRBV3-1 (or the pseudogene TRBV3-2) to TRBJ1-4; 9 nucleotides agree with TRBD1. Germline CDR1 reads LGHDT; CDR2 reads YNNKEL (reference sequence). This CDR3 is 15 amino acids long. Trimming removed 3 bases from V and 5 bases from J; junction bases left unmatched: 4. The CDR3 sequence is CASSHPGQGNEKLFF. CDR3 in DNA: TGTGCCAGCAGCCACCCGGGACAGGGAAATGAAAAACTGTTTTTT.

The J gene is TRBJ1-1, the V gene TRBV3-1 (or the pseudogene TRBV3-2); D is possibly TRBD1 (6 bases). The CDR3 has 15 amino acids. The germline V gene has CDR1 LGHDT and CDR2 YNNKEL (reference sequence). V gave up 5 bases and J gave up 5 bases, with 18 bases separating them. The CDR3 coding sequence is TGTGCCAGCAGCTTAGCAGGGGTAAGGAGAACTGAAGCTTTCTTT. It encodes CASSLAGVRRTEAFF.